The rows below give T cell receptor beta chains drawn from one sample of a study of blood T cell repertoires in COVID-19. TCRdb keeps only in-frame clones here, not all; method: immunoSEQ multiplex PCR. The sample carries approximately 66,000 clones, roughly 86% recorded once. The sample consisted of peripheral blood. The receptors were gathered from a man between 60 and 70 years old with acute or convalescent COVID-19. CDR3s include the opening cysteine and the closing phenylalanine or tryptophan. A D gene is named only where the DNA matches it firmly. Clone size, where shown, is once, few, many, or a class for clones that have expanded.

v_call: TRBV5-1
j_call: TRBJ2-7
clone_size: -
d_call: -
cdr3_nt: TGCGCCAGCAGCTTGGCACAGGCCCTTGGCGAGCAGTACTTC
cdr3_aa: CASSLAQALGEQYF

v_call: TRBV13
j_call: TRBJ1-2
clone_size: -
d_call: -
cdr3_nt: TGTGCCAGCAGCTTTCGGACAGAGACTATGGGCTACACCTTC
cdr3_aa: CASSFRTETMGYTF

v_call: TRBV19
j_call: TRBJ2-1
clone_size: -
d_call: TRBD2
cdr3_nt: TGTGCCAGTCGCCCACGGGGGGAGGTGGGTGAGCAGTTCTTC
cdr3_aa: CASRPRGEVGEQFF

v_call: TRBV25-1
j_call: TRBJ1-1
clone_size: -
d_call: -
cdr3_nt: TGTGCCAGCAAAGGGGGGGGGTACACTGAAGCTTTCTTT
cdr3_aa: CASKGGGYTEAFF

v_call: TRBV30
j_call: TRBJ1-4
clone_size: -
d_call: -
cdr3_nt: TGTGCCTGGAGTGGAGCGGGGTATGAAAAACTGTTTTTT
cdr3_aa: CAWSGAGYEKLFF

v_call: TRBV19
j_call: TRBJ2-5
clone_size: -
d_call: TRBD1
cdr3_nt: TGTGCCAGTAGTATGACAGGGGGCCGTGGCGAGACCCAGTACTTC
cdr3_aa: CASSMTGGRGETQYF

v_call: TRBV7-9
j_call: TRBJ1-3
clone_size: -
d_call: -
cdr3_nt: TGTGCCAGCAGCCTCGTCGTCAGCGTATACTCTGGAAACACCATATATTTT
cdr3_aa: CASSLVVSVYSGNTIYF

v_call: TRBV3-1/TRBV3-2
j_call: TRBJ1-2
clone_size: -
d_call: TRBD1
cdr3_nt: TGTGCCAGCAGCGGGACAGGGCACTATGGCTACACCTTC
cdr3_aa: CASSGTGHYGYTF

v_call: TRBV7-9
j_call: TRBJ1-4
clone_size: -
d_call: TRBD1
cdr3_nt: TGTGCCAGCAGCACCGGGACAGGGGGTGAAAAACTGTTTTTT
cdr3_aa: CASSTGTGGEKLFF

v_call: TRBV28
j_call: TRBJ2-7
clone_size: -
d_call: -
cdr3_nt: TGTGCCAGCAGTGTCCCCCCGATAGATGGCGAGCAGTACTTC
cdr3_aa: CASSVPPIDGEQYF

v_call: TRBV27
j_call: TRBJ2-2
clone_size: -
d_call: TRBD1
cdr3_nt: TGTGCCAGCAGTCCCTTAGGGACAGCAAAGAACACCGGGGAGCTGTTTTTT
cdr3_aa: CASSPLGTAKNTGELFF

v_call: TRBV3-1/TRBV3-2
j_call: TRBJ2-1
clone_size: -
d_call: -
cdr3_nt: TGTGCCAGCAGCCCGTTAGCGAGGGACACTGAGCAGTTCTTC
cdr3_aa: CASSPLARDTEQFF

v_call: TRBV11-2
j_call: TRBJ2-7
clone_size: -
d_call: -
cdr3_nt: TGTGCCAGCAGCTTAAATAGGGGGTACGAGCAGTACTTC
cdr3_aa: CASSLNRGYEQYF

v_call: TRBV19
j_call: TRBJ1-6
clone_size: few
d_call: TRBD1
cdr3_nt: TGTGCCAGTAAGACGACAGGGGCCGGTTCACCCCTCCACTTT
cdr3_aa: CASKTTGAGSPLHF

v_call: TRBV5-1
j_call: TRBJ2-1
clone_size: once
d_call: TRBD1
cdr3_nt: TGCGCCAGCAGCCCTTCTCGGGACAGGGGGAGGAATGAGCAGTTCTTC
cdr3_aa: CASSPSRDRGRNEQFF

v_call: TRBV18
j_call: TRBJ2-1
clone_size: -
d_call: -
cdr3_nt: TGTGCCAGCTCACCATGGAGACAGGCCTCCAATGAGCAGTTCTTC
cdr3_aa: CASSPWRQASNEQFF

v_call: TRBV19
j_call: TRBJ2-3
clone_size: -
d_call: TRBD1
cdr3_nt: TGTGCCAGTAGTGGGGGACAGGCGTATGCAGATACGCAGTATTTT
cdr3_aa: CASSGGQAYADTQYF

v_call: TRBV15
j_call: TRBJ2-7
clone_size: -
d_call: -
cdr3_nt: TGTGCCACCAGCAGAGCGCATCGGGGAAACTACGAGCAGTACTTC
cdr3_aa: CATSRAHRGNYEQYF

v_call: TRBV11-3
j_call: TRBJ2-3
clone_size: -
d_call: -
cdr3_nt: TGTGCCAGCAGCTTAGGAGGGCTCCACACAGATACGCAGTATTTT
cdr3_aa: CASSLGGLHTDTQYF

v_call: TRBV5-4
j_call: TRBJ2-5
clone_size: -
d_call: -
cdr3_nt: TGTGCCAGCAGCCTCCAAGAGACCCAGTACTTC
cdr3_aa: CASSLQETQYF

v_call: TRBV6-6
j_call: TRBJ2-3
clone_size: -
d_call: TRBD2
cdr3_nt: TGTGCCAGCAGTTACTTGGCGGGGGGCTCAGATACGCAGTATTTT
cdr3_aa: CASSYLAGGSDTQYF

v_call: TRBV7-9
j_call: TRBJ2-7
clone_size: -
d_call: -
cdr3_nt: TGTGCCAGCAGCCTCAGCTCCTACGAGCAGTACTTC
cdr3_aa: CASSLSSYEQYF

v_call: TRBV11-2
j_call: TRBJ1-1
clone_size: -
d_call: -
cdr3_nt: TGTGCCAGCAGCCAACAGCGGATGAACACTGAAGCTTTCTTT
cdr3_aa: CASSQQRMNTEAFF

v_call: TRBV3-1/TRBV3-2
j_call: TRBJ1-1
clone_size: -
d_call: TRBD1
cdr3_nt: TGTGCCAGCAGCCGTCCGGGACAGGGGGCGCAAACTGAAGCTTTCTTT
cdr3_aa: CASSRPGQGAQTEAFF

v_call: TRBV7-2
j_call: TRBJ2-7
clone_size: -
d_call: TRBD1
cdr3_nt: TGTGCCAGCAGCTTGGTGACAGGGGGGAACTACGAGCAGTACTTC
cdr3_aa: CASSLVTGGNYEQYF

v_call: TRBV7-9
j_call: TRBJ1-4
clone_size: -
d_call: -
cdr3_nt: TGTGCCAGCAGTCCAGCGGGGGCGCTTAATGAAAAACTGTTTTTT
cdr3_aa: CASSPAGALNEKLFF

v_call: TRBV7-2
j_call: TRBJ1-3
clone_size: -
d_call: -
cdr3_nt: TGTGCCAGCAGCTTATCCTACAGGGGAAACACCATATATTTT
cdr3_aa: CASSLSYRGNTIYF

v_call: TRBV5-4
j_call: TRBJ2-1
clone_size: -
d_call: -
cdr3_nt: TGTGCCAGCAGCTTCGGCAGGTCTACCTACAATGAGCAGTTCTTC
cdr3_aa: CASSFGRSTYNEQFF

v_call: TRBV12-5
j_call: TRBJ1-5
clone_size: -
d_call: -
cdr3_nt: TGTGCTAGTGGTTTCCTCCATCAGCCCCAGCATTTT
cdr3_aa: CASGFLHQPQHF

v_call: TRBV19
j_call: TRBJ1-1
clone_size: -
d_call: TRBD1
cdr3_nt: TGTGCCAGTAGTCCGACCAGACAGGGGATCACTGAAGCTTTCTTT
cdr3_aa: CASSPTRQGITEAFF

v_call: TRBV12-5
j_call: TRBJ2-3
clone_size: -
d_call: -
cdr3_nt: TGTGCTAGTGGTTCCTCAGATACGCAGTATTTT
cdr3_aa: CASGSSDTQYF

v_call: TRBV18
j_call: TRBJ1-4
clone_size: once
d_call: TRBD1
cdr3_nt: TGTGCCAGCTCATCTCGGGACAGGGGGCTTCATGGTGAAAAACTGTTTTTT
cdr3_aa: CASSSRDRGLHGEKLFF

v_call: TRBV29-1
j_call: TRBJ1-1
clone_size: -
d_call: TRBD1
cdr3_nt: TGCAGCGTAGGACAGGGGTCCGGTCTCACTGAAGCTTTCTTT
cdr3_aa: CSVGQGSGLTEAFF

v_call: TRBV2
j_call: TRBJ1-3
clone_size: -
d_call: TRBD1
cdr3_nt: TGTGCCAGCAGTGAAAGGGGGCGGGGTGGTGGAAACACCATATATTTT
cdr3_aa: CASSERGRGGGNTIYF

v_call: TRBV7-9
j_call: TRBJ1-2
clone_size: -
d_call: TRBD1
cdr3_nt: TGTGCCAGCAGCAGGGACAGGGCATCCTATGGCTACACCTTC
cdr3_aa: CASSRDRASYGYTF

v_call: TRBV19
j_call: TRBJ2-7
clone_size: -
d_call: -
cdr3_nt: TGTGCCAGTAGTATATCCCCGACAGGCTTAAGCTCCTACGAGCAGTACTTC
cdr3_aa: CASSISPTGLSSYEQYF

v_call: TRBV7-3
j_call: TRBJ2-7
clone_size: few
d_call: TRBD1
cdr3_nt: TGTGCCAGCAGCTTCCTGGGACAGGGGACCTACGAGCAGTACTTC
cdr3_aa: CASSFLGQGTYEQYF